These T cell receptor beta chains were read from a single sample in a study of blood T cell repertoires in COVID-19. Generated by immunoSEQ multiplex PCR, the TCRdb table keeps only in-frame clones and is missing some. The table includes hundreds of thousands of clones, approximately 90% detected once. Sequencing was done on a sample of peripheral blood. These receptors were obtained from a man aged 18 to 30 with active or convalescent COVID-19. CDR3s include the opening cysteine and the closing phenylalanine or tryptophan. The order of the fields is clone size, J gene, V gene, D gene, CDR3 protein, CDR3 DNA. D genes are given only for firm matches. Where a row states a size, it is once, few, many or the class of an expanded clone; other rows omit it.

>NA|TRBJ2-3|TRBV6-2/TRBV6-3|TRBD2
CASSSPGGLAGVTDTQYF
TGTGCCAGCAGCTCACCCGGGGGCCTAGCGGGAGTTACAGATACGCAGTATTTT
>NA|TRBJ1-6|TRBV6-5|NA
CASSYTRSNSPLHF
TGTGCCAGCAGTTACACACGGAGCAATTCACCCCTCCACTTT
>NA|TRBJ2-7|TRBV5-6|NA
CASGDSVYEQYF
TGTGCCAGCGGTGACAGCGTCTACGAGCAGTACTTC
>NA|TRBJ1-2|TRBV28|NA
CASTAAGYGYTF
TGTGCCAGCACTGCCGCCGGCTATGGCTACACCTTC
>NA|TRBJ1-2|TRBV25-1|NA
CASSEFSEEAGYTF
TGTGCCAGCAGTGAATTCAGCGAAGAAGCTGGCTACACCTTC
>NA|TRBJ2-2|TRBV7-3|NA
CASSSQGGRNTGELFF
TGTGCCAGCAGCTCACAGGGTGGGCGGAACACCGGGGAGCTGTTTTTT
>NA|TRBJ1-5|TRBV4-2|NA
CASSQGHSRGNQPQHF
TGTGCCAGCAGCCAAGGACATTCCAGGGGCAATCAGCCCCAGCATTTT
>NA|TRBJ2-7|TRBV4-1|NA
CASSQDSFGSRSYEQYF
TGCGCCAGCAGCCAAGATTCTTTTGGGAGTCGATCCTACGAGCAGTACTTC
>NA|TRBJ2-3|TRBV19|TRBD1
CASSTQGPDTQYF
TGTGCCAGTAGTACACAGGGGCCAGATACGCAGTATTTT
>NA|TRBJ1-2|TRBV9|TRBD1
CASSVGDRSYGYTF
TGTGCCAGCAGCGTAGGGGACAGAAGCTATGGCTACACCTTC
>NA|TRBJ1-4|TRBV18|NA
CASSPTRGHEKLFF
TGTGCCAGCTCACCTACCAGGGGCCATGAAAAACTGTTTTTT
>few|TRBJ2-7|TRBV4-2|TRBD2
CASSQVTSGEGQYF
TGTGCCAGCAGCCAAGTAACTAGCGGAGAGGGGCAGTACTTC
>NA|TRBJ2-3|TRBV7-2|NA
CASSLVDRLSTDTQYF
TGTGCCAGCAGCTTAGTAGACAGGCTGAGCACAGATACGCAGTATTTT
>NA|TRBJ2-5|TRBV3-1/TRBV3-2|NA
CASSQDPRTQYF
TGTGCCAGCAGCCAAGACCCCCGGACCCAGTACTTC
>NA|TRBJ2-7|TRBV19|NA
CASSIEVAVSSYEQYF
TGTGCCAGTAGTATTGAAGTGGCGGTCAGCTCCTACGAGCAGTACTTC
>NA|TRBJ2-7|TRBV4-3|NA
CASSQEVGSYEQYF
TGCGCCAGCAGCCAAGAAGTCGGCTCCTACGAGCAGTACTTC
>NA|TRBJ1-1|TRBV11-1|NA
CASSPSPGNTEAFF
TGTGCCAGCAGCCCCAGTCCAGGTAACACTGAAGCTTTCTTT
>NA|TRBJ2-3|TRBV7-9|TRBD2
CASSLVGLAGETDTQYF
TGTGCCAGCAGCTTAGTGGGTCTAGCGGGGGAAACAGATACGCAGTATTTT
>NA|TRBJ1-4|TRBV9|TRBD1
CASSGGQGLGFGEKLFF
TGTGCCAGCAGCGGAGGACAGGGGCTGGGTTTTGGTGAAAAACTGTTTTTT
>NA|TRBJ2-2|TRBV27|TRBD1
CASNQQGTNTGELFF
TGTGCCAGCAATCAACAGGGGACAAACACCGGGGAGCTGTTTTTT
>NA|TRBJ2-5|TRBV7-9|NA
CASSLSGTFLETQYF
TGTGCCAGCAGCCTATCGGGGACTTTTCTAGAGACCCAGTACTTC
>NA|TRBJ2-5|TRBV28|TRBD1
CASSWDRGPLETQYF
TGTGCCAGCAGTTGGGACAGGGGGCCGCTAGAGACCCAGTACTTC
>NA|TRBJ1-4|TRBV7-8|TRBD1
CASSLGGTVNEKLFF
TGTGCCAGCAGCTTAGGTGGGACAGTTAATGAAAAACTGTTTTTT
>NA|TRBJ2-1|TRBV9|NA
CASSPFMSTYNEQFF
TGTGCCAGCAGCCCTTTTATGTCGACTTACAATGAGCAGTTCTTC
>NA|TRBJ2-1|TRBV15|TRBD1
CATSPGQVINEQFF
TGTGCCACCAGCCCGGGACAGGTAATTAATGAGCAGTTCTTC
>few|TRBJ1-1|TRBV13|NA
CASSFPGSTEAFF
TGTGCCAGCAGCTTCCCGGGAAGCACTGAAGCTTTCTTT
>NA|TRBJ2-1|TRBV28|TRBD1
CASSYTGGIRNEQFF
TGTGCCAGCAGCTATACAGGGGGCATACGGAATGAGCAGTTCTTC
>NA|TRBJ2-1|TRBV6-2/TRBV6-3|TRBD2
CASSSFGGISYNEQFF
TGTGCCAGCAGTTCTTTCGGGGGGATCTCCTACAATGAGCAGTTCTTC
>once|TRBJ1-5|TRBV1|NA
CTSSHSRDRDSNQPQHF
TGCACCAGCAGCCATTCCAGGGACAGGGATAGCAATCAGCCCCAGCATTTT
>NA|TRBJ1-2|TRBV6-5|NA
CASSSRDVYGYTF
TGTGCCAGCAGCTCCAGGGATGTCTATGGCTACACCTTC
>few|TRBJ2-2|TRBV3-1/TRBV3-2|NA
CASSQGLDVTGELFF
TGTGCCAGCAGCCAAGGACTAGACGTCACCGGGGAGCTGTTTTTT
>once|TRBJ2-7|TRBV6-1|NA
CASSEGGGQSYEQYF
TGTGCCAGCAGTGAAGGAGGGGGACAATCCTACGAGCAGTACTTC
>NA|TRBJ1-2|TRBV6-5|NA
CASSRTVNYGYTF
TGTGCCAGCAGTCGGACAGTAAACTATGGCTACACCTTC
>NA|TRBJ1-2|TRBV28|NA
CASSPTDNYGYTF
TGTGCCAGCAGTCCGACAGATAACTATGGCTACACCTTC
>few|TRBJ1-2|TRBV12-3/TRBV12-4|NA
CASSPGAEGYTF
TGTGCCAGCAGTCCAGGGGCTGAGGGCTACACCTTC
>NA|TRBJ1-1|TRBV12-5|TRBD1
CASGHGQGYTEAFF
TGTGCTAGTGGCCACGGACAGGGATACACTGAAGCTTTCTTT
>NA|TRBJ1-1|TRBV25-1|NA
CASSDRSNTEAFF
TGTGCCAGCAGTGACAGGTCGAACACTGAAGCTTTCTTT
>once|TRBJ2-1|TRBV18|TRBD2
CASSPPISGRGGNEQFF
TGTGCCAGCTCACCACCGATTAGCGGGAGGGGTGGCAATGAGCAGTTCTTC
>once|TRBJ1-5|TRBV27|TRBD1
CASSPILRDRGLQPQHF
TGTGCCAGCAGTCCAATCCTCCGGGACAGGGGGCTTCAGCCCCAGCATTTT
>NA|TRBJ1-5|TRBV15|NA
CATSRDTGQPQHF
TGTGCCACCAGCAGGGATACGGGACAGCCCCAGCATTTT
>NA|TRBJ1-6|TRBV15|NA
CATSRVVGSGDHF
TGTGCCACCAGCCGCGTTGTCGGCAGCGGGGACCACTTT
>NA|TRBJ2-1|TRBV5-1|NA
CASSFRGWDEQFF
TGCGCCAGCAGCTTCCGGGGTTGGGATGAGCAGTTCTTC
>NA|TRBJ1-5|TRBV28|TRBD1
CASSSGTGQPQHF
TGTGCCAGCAGCTCAGGGACAGGACAGCCCCAGCATTTT
>NA|TRBJ2-7|TRBV7-6|TRBD2
CASVPVAASGTYEQYF
TGTGCCAGCGTTCCAGTTGCGGCTAGCGGGACTTACGAGCAGTACTTC
>NA|TRBJ1-5|TRBV6-1|TRBD1
CASSETGYINQPQHF
TGTGCCAGCAGTGAGACAGGGTACATCAATCAGCCCCAGCATTTT
>NA|TRBJ2-7|TRBV10-3|TRBD2
CAISESPSGYYEQYF
TGTGCCATCAGTGAGTCCCCTAGCGGCTACTACGAGCAGTACTTC
>NA|TRBJ1-6|TRBV19|NA
CASSIGDSNSPLHF
TGTGCCAGTAGTATAGGCGACAGTAATTCACCCCTCCACTTT
>NA|TRBJ1-1|TRBV19|TRBD1
CASSKGQGGWTEAFF
TGTGCCAGTAGTAAAGGACAGGGGGGGTGGACTGAAGCTTTCTTT
>NA|TRBJ1-1|TRBV9|NA
CASSVGAGATEAFF
TGTGCCAGCAGCGTAGGGGCGGGGGCAACTGAAGCTTTCTTT
>once|TRBJ1-1|TRBV25-1|NA
CASSGGLEAFF
TGTGCCAGCAGTGGGGGACTGGAAGCTTTCTTT
>NA|TRBJ1-2|TRBV28|NA
CASSPVSHAGYTF
TGTGCCAGCAGTCCCGTGTCACACGCAGGCTACACCTTC